The 14 T cell receptor beta chains reported below all come from one sample, sequenced in a study of beta chain features in type 1 diabetes. Points from the study as a whole: For Type 1 diabetes patients, all four CD4+ subsets carried TCRB CDR3s that were moderately but significantly shorter.

Which antigens these TCRs recognize remains unknown. Every bit of the isolated RNA underwent reverse transcription, so sequencing read expressed TCRB transcripts. Clones were sequenced by immunoSEQ multiplex PCR, and TCRdb holds only the in-frame ones, with some missing. The table lists around 160,000 clones, 6.5% to 10% of them singletons. Sample: central memory CD4+ T cells from blood. These receptors were taken from a woman aged 18-30 years with type 1 diabetes.

This clone has just a few counts. The CDR3 reads CASSQEYKNTEAFF. In DNA, the CDR3 is TGCGCCAGCAGCCAAGAGTACAAGAACACTGAAGCTTTCTTT. The chain combines TRBV4-1 with TRBJ1-1; no definite D call. CDR1 is MGHRA and CDR2 is YSYEKL in the germline V gene. This CDR3 contains 14 residues. Between the trimmed V and J ends, which lost 0 bases and 1 base, there was a span of 6 bases.

The chain is built from TRBV4-3 and TRBJ1-1, with 9 bases matching TRBD1. CDR3 length equals 13 residues. V was clipped by 1 base and J by 6 bases; unmatched bases: 0. The germline CDR1 and CDR2 sequences are LGHNA and YSLEER. The CDR3 loop reads CASSQGDRAEAFF. CDR3 coding DNA: TGCGCCAGCAGCCAAGGGGACAGGGCTGAAGCTTTCTTT.

The chain links TRBV5-6 to TRBJ1-2, with D unclear. Trimming took off 0 bases at V and 7 bases at J, with 13 bases between the two ends. Looked up from germline, CDR1 is SGHDT and CDR2 is YYEEEE. There are 14 residues in the CDR3. The CDR3 loop reads CASSLGRLGGGYTF. CDR3 in DNA: TGTGCCAGCAGCTTGGGACGTTTAGGCGGTGGCTACACCTTC.

V gene TRBV5-4 combines with J gene TRBJ1-1; no clear D. Trimming took off 0 bases at V and 4 bases at J, with 10 bases between the two ends. CDR3 length: 14 amino acids. Germline assignment: CDR1 SGHNT and CDR2 YYREEE (reference sequence). The CDR3 nucleotides read TGTGCCAGCAGCTTGGAGGGCGGGTCCACTGAAGCTTTCTTT. This sequence encodes CASSLEGGSTEAFF. The full variable domain, in which reference TRBV5-4 and TRBJ1-1 provide the parts outside the CDR3, is ETGVTQSPTHLIKTRGQQVTLRCSSQSGHNTVSWYQQALGQGPQFIFQYYREEENGRGNFPPRFSGLQFPNYSSELNVNALELDDSALYLCASSLEGGSTEAFFGQGTRLTVV.

This clone was detected only a few times. J is TRBJ2-3 and V is TRBV7-9, with D maybe TRBD1 (5 bases). The CDR3 is 15 residues long. The germline gives CDR1 SEHNR, CDR2 FQNEAQ (reference sequence). Trimming pared 3 bases from V and 4 bases from J, leaving 14 bases between. CDR3 sequence: CASSLMGTGPDTQYF. CDR3 DNA sequence: TGTGCCAGCAGCTTGATGGGTACAGGCCCAGATACGCAGTATTTT.

This chain joins TRBV25-1 and TRBJ1-1; tentatively, D is TRBD1 (5 bases). CDR1 MGHDK and CDR2 SYGVNS come from the germline V gene. Trimming took 11 bases from V and 2 from J, leaving 12 bases between them. This CDR3 contains 12 residues. The CDR3 nucleotides are TGTGCCGGCGGGGCGGCCAACACTGAAGCTTTCTTT. The encoded protein is CAGGAANTEAFF.

There are a few counts of this clone. The CDR3 region is CASSSRVNQPQHF. The CDR3 region has the DNA TGTGCCAGCAGCTCCCGGGTAAATCAGCCCCAGCATTTT. This sequence joins TRBV7-2 and TRBJ1-5; D gene unclear. The CDR3 has 13 amino acids. Trimming pared 4 bases from V and 4 bases from J, leaving 8 bases between. Germline CDR1 SGHTA, CDR2 FQGNSA.

The chain is built from TRBV7-9 and TRBJ2-1; 7 nucleotides line up with TRBD2. The CDR3 has 17 amino acids. CDR1 SEHNR and CDR2 FQNEAQ come from the germline V gene (reference sequence). After removal of 5 bases from V and 3 bases from J, the junction contained 13 bases not matched to a gene. CDR3 loop: CASSLGGTSANYNEQFF. The CDR3 nucleotides read TGTGCCAGCAGCCTCGGTGGAACTAGCGCAAACTACAATGAGCAGTTCTTC.

DNA of the CDR3: TGCGCCAGCAGCTTGGCGGGTACCTCACAGGGGAACACTGAAGCTTTCTTT. Translation: CASSLAGTSQGNTEAFF. The rearrangement links TRBV5-1 to TRBJ1-1; tentatively, D is TRBD1 (6 bases). Trimming stripped 0 bases from V and 1 base from J, with 16 bases between. The CDR3 contains 17 residues. The germline CDR1 and CDR2 sequences are SGHRS and YFSETQ.

Worth noting for this clone: The junction differs from germline at one of its ends, possibly a read error. V and J are TRBV28 and TRBJ2-7; possibly TRBD1 for D (5 bases). Germline V gene sequence: CDR1 MDHEN, CDR2 SYDVKM. This CDR3 has 12 residues. DNA of the CDR3: TGTGCCAGCAGTTTATCAAAAGGACATCCTACCTTC. This sequence encodes CASSLSKGHPTF. The full variable domain, rest sourced from reference TRBV28 and TRBJ2-7, is DVKVTQSSRYLVKRTGEKVFLECVQDMDHENMFWYRQDPGLGLRLIYFSYDVKMKEKGDIPEGYSVSREKKERFSLILESASTNQTSMYLCASSLSKGHPTFGPGTRLTVT.

The chain recombines TRBV6-5 with TRBJ2-7; unclear D gene. CDR1 MNHEY and CDR2 SVGAGI come from the germline V gene. The V gene lost 4 bases and the J gene lost 3 bases, with 13 bases spanning the gap. There are 14 residues in the CDR3. CDR3 residues: CASSFESSRYEQYF. The CDR3 DNA reads as TGTGCCAGCAGTTTTGAATCGAGCCGCTACGAGCAGTACTTC.

The gene calls are TRBV6-5 and TRBJ1-2; TRBD1 is a possible D gene (5 bases). V was pared by 8 bases and J by 1 base, with 8 bases between. The V gene's germline CDR1 is MNHEY and CDR2 SVGAGI. The length of the CDR3 is 12 residues. The CDR3 loop reads CASWGDNYGYTF. The CDR3 bases are TGTGCCAGCTGGGGGGATAACTATGGCTACACCTTC.

The chain is built from TRBV11-2 and TRBJ2-3; TRBD2 matches at 10 bases. This CDR3 is 16 amino acids long. Trimming took 6 bases from V and 3 from J; bases not matched to a gene: 9. The V gene's germline CDR1 is SGHAT and CDR2 FQNNGV. CDR3 protein: CASSPTGLAKTDTQYF. The CDR3 DNA sequence: TGTGCCAGCAGTCCAACGGGACTAGCGAAGACAGATACGCAGTATTTT.

This clone occurred a few times. This chain uses TRBV6-6 with TRBJ1-3; maybe TRBD1 (5 bases). Germline CDR1 and CDR2: MNHNY and SVGAGI (reference sequence). The CDR3 contains 16 residues. Trimming removed 6 bases from V and 0 bases from J, with 15 bases in between. The CDR3 loop is CASSWTPDSSGNTIYF. CDR3 DNA: TGTGCCAGCAGCTGGACACCTGATTCCTCTGGAAACACCATATATTTT.